Following are 29 T cell receptor beta chains from one sample sequenced in a study of molecular identifiers for immune sequencing clone quantification. One entry per CDR3 protein, called by TCRdb with MiXCR from the PCR reads. Of roughly 90,000 distinct CDR3 sequences listed, about 20% are singletons. The sample comprised naive CD8+ T cells from blood, with Jurkat cell RNA spiked in. The subset is: FACS-sorted CD8+CD4-CCR7+CD45RA+ naive T cells. The receptors were sampled from a human donor in good health. Some libraries in this study had Jurkat cell RNA spiked in.

With respect to this clonotype: This may be a read error, as it is one base from a much larger clone. The V and J genes are TRBV3-1 and TRBJ2-3; D is unclear. The germline gives CDR1 LGHDT, CDR2 YNNKEL (reference sequence). The CDR3 totals 14 residues. For the CDR3, the DNA is TGTGTCAGCAGCCAAGACTCAACTTCAGATACGCAGTATTTT. This codes for CVSSQDSTSDTQYF.

This clonotype was seen more than once but under ten times. The chain has TRBV27 and TRBJ2-7, with D possibly matching TRBD1 (6 bases). CDR3 length equals 15 residues. V was shortened by 5 bases and J by 4 bases, with 18 bases between the two germline ends. The germline CDR1 and CDR2 sequences are MNHEY and SMNVEV (reference sequence). The CDR3 bases are TGTGCCAGCAGTCTCACAGGGTACAAGACGTACGAGCAGTACTTC. Translation: CASSLTGYKTYEQYF.

This sequence joins TRBV27 and TRBJ2-5, with 7 bases fitting TRBD1. J lost 2 bases, V lost 6 bases, and 9 bases had no gene match. This CDR3 comprises 15 residues. CDR1 MNHEY and CDR2 SMNVEV come from the germline V gene (reference sequence). The CDR3 coding sequence is TGTGCCAGCAGACCCATAACAGGGGTTCAAGAGACCCAGTACTTC. Protein sequence: CASRPITGVQETQYF.

A word on this clonotype: Given a much more abundant clone one base away, this may be a read error. V usage is TRBV29-1 and J usage is TRBJ2-7; a weak D match, TRBD2 (5 bases). The CDR3 sequence is 13 residues long. Per germline, CDR1 SQVTM and CDR2 ANQGSEA. CDR3 protein: CSVADSPSHEQYF. The CDR3 DNA follows: TGCAGCGTCGCGGACTCCCCCTCCCACGAGCAGTACTTC.

The sample holds many counts of this clonotype. The chain combines TRBV24-1 with TRBJ2-7; possible D gene TRBD2, 6 bases. V lost 8 bases, J lost 0 bases, and 13 bases lay in between. The germline gives CDR1 KGHDR, CDR2 SFDVKD. The CDR3 has 14 amino acids. Here the CDR3 DNA reads TGTGCCACCAATCTAGCGACCAACTCCTACGAGCAGTACTTC. It codes for CATNLATNSYEQYF.

At least ten counts were recorded for this clonotype. The V call is TRBV4-3, the J call TRBJ2-2; weak D call: TRBD1 (6 bases). The ends were cut back, 0 bases at V and 7 bases at J, with 15 bases in the middle. Germline CDR1 and CDR2: LGHNA and YSLEER. CDR3 length equals 16 residues. The CDR3 DNA sequence: TGCGCCAGCAGCCAAGATAGGACAGCCCTGGGCGGGGAGCTGTTTTTT. Translated, it gives CASSQDRTALGGELFF.

This clonotype was counted a single time. A much larger clone differs from this one at a single base, so this may be a read error. The chain carries TRBV20-1 and TRBJ2-7, with 8 nucleotides matching TRBD2. J gave up 7 bases and V 0 bases, and 29 bases lay outside the gene matches. There are 21 residues in the CDR3. The germline V gene encodes CDR1 DFQATT and CDR2 SNEGSKA (reference sequence). The DNA for the CDR3 is TGCAGTGCTAGAGATCGTCAGTGGGTACTAGCGGCAAGGGGTGTCGGTCGGGAGCAGTACTTC. Amino acid sequence: CSARDRQWVLAARGVGREQYF.

This clonotype was seen more than once but under ten times. The chain has TRBV28 and TRBJ2-5, with D possibly called TRBD1 or TRBD2 (6 bases each). Trimming shortened V by 8 bases and J by 5 bases, and 15 bases separated the two germline ends. From germline, CDR1 is MDHEN and CDR2 SYDVKM. The CDR3 contains 13 residues. The CDR3 here is CASQHRGRETQYF. The CDR3 nucleotides read TGTGCCAGCCAACATCGGGGGCGGGAGACCCAGTACTTC.

Many counts were recorded for this clonotype. This chain links TRBV4-1 with TRBJ2-1; 13 nucleotides match TRBD2. Germline CDR1 and CDR2: MGHRA and YSYEKL. Losses at the gene ends were 0 bases for V and 4 bases for J; bases not matched to a gene: 6. The CDR3 covers 18 residues. The DNA of the CDR3 is TGCGCCAGCAGCCAAGATACTACGACTAGCGGGAGGTACAATGAGCAGTTCTTC. It yields the protein CASSQDTTTSGRYNEQFF.

As regards this clonotype: This may stem from a read error, because a much larger clone lies one nucleotide away. The chain links TRBV19 to TRBJ2-7; D is perhaps TRBD1 (6 bases). Germline CDR1 reads LNHDA; CDR2 reads SQIVND (reference sequence). The CDR3 runs to 13 residues. Trimming stripped 8 bases from V and 5 bases from J, with 16 bases between. CDR3 nucleotide sequence: TGTGCCAGTGGGTCACAGGGAGACCACGAGCAGTACTTC. Translating gives CASGSQGDHEQYF. The variable domain in full, with the rest retrieved from reference TRBV19 and TRBJ2-7, is DGGITQSPKYLFRKEGQNVTLSCEQNLNHDAMYWYRQDPGQGLRLIYYSQIVNDFQKGDIAEGYSVSREKKESFPLTVTSAQKNPTAFYLCASGSQGDHEQYFGPGTRLTVT.

This clonotype was counted ten times or more. The chain recombines TRBV11-2 with TRBJ2-7; D remains unclear. CDR1 and CDR2 from the germline V gene are SGHAT and FQNNGV. V lost 1 base and J lost 2, with 9 bases in between. The CDR3 loop spans 14 amino acids. The CDR3 reads CASSLVTDAYEQYF. DNA for the CDR3: TGTGCCAGCAGCTTAGTCACAGATGCCTACGAGCAGTACTTC.

In its sample, this clonotype was seen many times. The gene calls are TRBV7-2 and TRBJ2-3; 10 bases fit TRBD1. Germline values: CDR1 SGHTA, CDR2 FQGNSA. The CDR3 consists of 18 residues. V lost 4 bases, J lost 4 bases, and 14 bases stayed unmatched. The CDR3: CASSWETGGYRDPDTQYF. The CDR3, as DNA: TGTGCCAGCAGCTGGGAGACAGGGGGCTACCGCGATCCAGATACGCAGTATTTT.

The sample holds many counts of this clonotype. The chain joins TRBV6-5 to TRBJ1-1; D possibly corresponds to TRBD1 (5 bases). Trimming pared 8 bases from V and 3 bases from J, leaving 34 bases between. The CDR3 covers 20 residues. Germline V gene data show CDR1 as MNHEY and CDR2 as SVGAGI. The CDR3 coding sequence is TGTGCCAGCTCCCCCAAGGGCACCGGGAACAGGTTCGCCGGTGACACTGAAGCTTTCTTT. This encodes CASSPKGTGNRFAGDTEAFF.

Details on this clonotype: It may be a read error: a sequence one base away is much more abundant. The chain employs TRBV10-3 and TRBJ1-1, with D perhaps TRBD1 (5 bases). CDR3 length: 14 amino acids. Trimming shortened V by 3 bases and J by 6 bases, and 14 bases separated the two germline ends. Germline loops: CDR1 ENHRY, CDR2 SYGVKD. The CDR3 protein is CAISDGAGIAEAFF. In DNA form, the CDR3 reads TGTGCCATCAGTGACGGAGCAGGGATCGCTGAAGCTTTCTTT.

This clonotype was recorded only once. Possible read error: a much larger clone is one base away. The genes are TRBV27 and TRBJ2-3, with TRBD2 identical over 8 bases. CDR3 length: 17 amino acids. The V gene's germline CDR1 is MNHEY and CDR2 SMNVEV (reference sequence). The CDR3 region is CVGRPGGVAGRADTQYF. For the CDR3, the DNA is TGTGTCGGCCGCCCCGGGGGGGTGGCGGGACGGGCAGATACGCAGTATTTT.

The sample holds many counts of this clonotype. V is TRBV7-3 and J is TRBJ2-1; TRBD2 is a possible D gene (6 bases). CDR1 is SGHTA and CDR2 is FQGTGA in the germline V gene. V lost 2 bases, J lost 6 bases, and 23 bases lay in between. CDR3 size: 18 residues. The chain's CDR3 is CASSLSVGGAQRLNEQFF. CDR3 DNA sequence: TGTGCCAGCAGCTTATCGGTGGGCGGGGCCCAAAGGCTCAATGAGCAGTTCTTC.

The table lists this clonotype with many counts. The chain employs TRBV13 and TRBJ1-4; possibly TRBD1 for D (5 bases). The V gene lost 5 bases and the J gene lost 13 bases, with 20 bases spanning the gap. Germline V gene sequence: CDR1 PRHDT, CDR2 FYEKMQ (reference sequence). The CDR3 spans 14 residues. CDR3 sequence: CASSARSSERGLFF. Here the CDR3 DNA reads TGTGCCAGCAGCGCACGCTCCTCCGAAAGGGGACTGTTTTTT.

This clonotype was detected ten times or more. V usage is TRBV6-2 or TRBV6-3 and J usage is TRBJ1-1, with D uncertain. CDR1 and CDR2 (germline): MNHEY, SVGEGT. Deletions cut 6 bases from V and 4 bases from J, with 9 bases between. The CDR3 is 12 amino acids. CDR3 region: CASSDRRTEAFF. As DNA, the CDR3 is TGTGCCAGCAGCGACCGACGCACTGAAGCTTTCTTT.

This clonotype was detected many times. V gene TRBV18 combines with J gene TRBJ1-1; a possible D gene is TRBD1 (6 bases). V lost 8 bases to trimming and J lost 5 bases, with 12 bases between them. CDR3 length: 12 amino acids. Germline CDR1 KGHSH, CDR2 LQKENI. The DNA for the CDR3 is TGTGCCAGCGCTACAGGGTTGACTGAAGCTTTCTTT. This encodes CASATGLTEAFF.

This clonotype was seen a single time. A much larger clone differs by one base, so this may be a read error. The J gene is TRBJ1-4, the V gene TRBV5-6; unclear D gene. The germline gives CDR1 SGHDT, CDR2 YYEEEE. This CDR3 contains 12 residues. V was pared by 0 bases and J by 12 bases, with 9 bases between. The CDR3 bases are TGTGCCAGCAGCTTGGTCGGCGGGGAACTGTTTTTT. Translated: CASSLVGGELFF.

This clonotype occurred many times. This rearrangement joins TRBV5-5 to TRBJ2-5; D could derive from TRBD1 or TRBD2 (5 bases each). Germline V gene lookup returns CDR1 SGHKS and CDR2 YYEKEE (reference sequence). Trimming cost V 4 bases and J 9 bases, with 22 bases left between them. The CDR3 runs 15 residues. The CDR3 nucleotides are TGTGCCAGCAGCCCCCCGACAGCCTTACCGGAGGCCCAGTACTTC. Translation: CASSPPTALPEAQYF.

Comment on this clonotype: Possible read error: a much larger clone is one base away. The chain uses TRBV6-2 or TRBV6-3 and TRBJ2-7; D gene ambiguous. The CDR3 sequence is 12 residues long. Germline CDR1 MNHEY, CDR2 SVGEGT. The CDR3 is CASGYPGSEQYF. The DNA of the CDR3 is TGTGCCAGCGGTTACCCAGGTAGCGAGCAGTACTTC.

This clonotype was seen ten or more times. V is TRBV2 and J is TRBJ1-4; D is undetermined. Trimming took off 6 bases at V and 3 bases at J, with 17 bases between the two ends. The CDR3 totals 16 residues. Germline V gene data show CDR1 as SNHLY and CDR2 as FYNNEI. CDR3 sequence (DNA): TGTGCCAGCAGGAGGACGGCCCCCGGTTCTAATGAAAAACTGTTTTTT. Amino acid sequence: CASRRTAPGSNEKLFF.

In this sample, this clonotype turned up many times. The chain has TRBV7-9 and TRBJ2-3; 11 nucleotides align to TRBD2. CDR3 size: 16 residues. Germline CDR1 reads SEHNR; CDR2 reads FQNEAQ (reference sequence). V lost 5 bases to trimming and J lost 2 bases; unmatched junction nucleotides: 6. CDR3 protein: CASSLGLAVPTDTQYF. CDR3 coding DNA: TGTGCCAGCAGCCTGGGACTAGCGGTACCCACAGATACGCAGTATTTT. The entire variable domain, with the rest obtained from reference TRBV7-9 and TRBJ2-3, is as follows: DTGVSQNPRHKITKRGQNVTFRCDPISEHNRLYWYRQTLGQGPEFLTYFQNEAQLEKSRLLSDRFSAERPKGSFSTLEIQRTEQGDSAMYLCASSLGLAVPTDTQYFGPGTRLTVL.

The J gene is TRBJ2-5, the V gene TRBV7-8; D remains ambiguous. Trimming removed 1 base from V and 4 bases from J, with 4 bases in between. Germline V CDR1 and CDR2: SGHVS, FQNEAQ. The CDR3 spans 12 residues. The CDR3 protein is CASSLELETQYF. The CDR3 region has the DNA TGTGCCAGCAGCTTAGAACTAGAGACCCAGTACTTC.

CDR3 sequence: CSVPNGGETQYF. The DNA for the CDR3 is TGCAGCGTCCCGAACGGGGGTGAGACCCAGTACTTC. The chain links TRBV29-1 to TRBJ2-5; D is possibly TRBD2 (6 bases). Trimming shortened V by 6 bases and J by 5 bases, and 13 bases separated the two germline ends. From germline, CDR1 is SQVTM and CDR2 ANQGSEA. This CDR3 is built from 12 residues.

This clonotype was observed at least ten times. The gene calls are TRBV5-6 and TRBJ2-7; 7 bases are a match to TRBD1. Germline CDR1 and CDR2: SGHDT and YYEEEE. V lost 0 bases to trimming and J lost 2 bases; unmatched junction nucleotides: 2. This CDR3 is 14 amino acids long. The CDR3 region has the DNA TGTGCCAGCAGCTTGGGGGACAGCCCCTACGAGCAGTACTTC. Protein sequence: CASSLGDSPYEQYF.

This clonotype was recorded once. A much larger clone lies a single base off, so this may be a read error. The rearrangement links TRBV2 to TRBJ2-1, with 8 positions matching TRBD2. With V trimmed by 3 bases and J by 8 bases, 12 bases remained unmatched. Looked up from germline, CDR1 is SNHLY and CDR2 is FYNNEI. The CDR3 loop spans 16 amino acids. The CDR3 loop reads CASSEGSGTPLDEQFF. CDR3 DNA: TGTGCCAGCAGTGAGGGTAGCGGGACCCCCCTCGATGAGCAGTTCTTC.

This clonotype was observed many times. This sequence joins TRBV27 and TRBJ2-6; D gene ambiguous. This CDR3 is built from 15 residues. Trimming shortened V by 5 bases and J by 1 base, and 9 bases separated the two germline ends. Looked up from germline, CDR1 is MNHEY and CDR2 is SMNVEV (reference sequence). For the CDR3, the DNA is TGTGCCAGCAGTATGCAGGCTTCTGGGGCCAACGTCCTGACTTTC. This gives the protein CASSMQASGANVLTF.